The clone carrying this T cell receptor (beta chain) appeared once. This sample was included in a study of T cell responses to AZD1222 COVID-19 vaccine. Method: immunoSEQ multiplex PCR; TCRdb's copy keeps in-frame clones and lacks some. The table includes more than 85,000 clones, over 75% detected once. The clonotype originates from an adult in good health. Sequencing used peripheral blood, obtained on day 0 of AZD1222 vaccination.

CDR3 sequence (DNA): TGCGCCAGCAGCCCAGCCCACGCCGGGACAGGGACCAACATTCAGTACTTC. Translated, it gives CASSPAHAGTGTNIQYF. The gene calls are TRBV4-3 and TRBJ2-4; 9 nucleotides match TRBD1. The CDR3 sequence is 17 residues long. Germline V gene sequence: CDR1 LGHNA, CDR2 YSLEER. The junction had 14 bases not matched to a gene; V was cut back by 4 bases and J by 7 bases.